Each of the 30 T cell receptor beta chains below was sequenced from the same sample in a study of monozygotic twins with cystic fibrosis. Profiling relied on immunoSEQ multiplex PCR, and the TCRdb table lists in-frame clones only, not all of them. This sample has about 9,200 clones, with over 99% found just once. The sequencing input was blood. The receptor set was obtained from a man between 18 and 29 years old with cystic fibrosis.

The chain recombines TRBV7-9 with TRBJ1-4; D gene unclear. CDR1 is SEHNR, CDR2 FQNEAQ, per germline (reference sequence). The CDR3 has 14 residues. V was trimmed by 5 bases and J by 8 bases, leaving 15 bases between them. CDR3 sequence: CASSLDPEEEKLFF. The CDR3, as DNA: TGTGCCAGCAGCCTGGACCCCGAGGAAGAAAAACTGTTTTTT.

The chain recombines TRBV18 with TRBJ2-5; the D gene is possibly TRBD1 (5 bases). The ends were cut back, 0 bases at V and 2 bases at J, with 7 bases in the middle. There are 14 residues in the CDR3. Per the germline V gene, CDR1 is KGHSH and CDR2 is LQKENI. The CDR3 DNA is TGTGCCAGCTCACCACCGGACATACAAGAGACCCAGTACTTC. It yields the protein CASSPPDIQETQYF.

This chain joins TRBV7-2 and TRBJ2-2; 7 nucleotides align to TRBD2. CDR1 is SGHTA, CDR2 FQGNSA, per germline. CDR3 length: 16 amino acids. V dropped 1 base and J dropped 5; count of bases not matched to a gene: 7. CDR3 region: CASSLGISGSTGELFF. CDR3 DNA sequence: TGTGCCAGCAGCTTAGGGATTAGCGGGTCAACCGGGGAGCTGTTTTTT.

This clone appeared once. The chain joins TRBV7-2 to TRBJ2-7; TRBD2 is a possible D gene (5 bases). CDR3 length: 15 amino acids. V shed 2 bases and J shed 0 bases, with 11 bases lying between them. The germline V gene encodes CDR1 SGHTA and CDR2 FQGNSA. The CDR3 bases are TGTGCCAGCAGCTTAAGCGGCTCCGTCTCCTACGAGCAGTACTTC. Translated: CASSLSGSVSYEQYF.

J is TRBJ1-6 and V is TRBV10-3; D gene unclear. The ends were cut back, 3 bases at V and 7 bases at J, with 4 bases in the middle. CDR3 length equals 12 residues. The germline V gene encodes CDR1 ENHRY and CDR2 SYGVKD. The CDR3 sequence: CAISEGNSPLHF. The CDR3 DNA follows: TGTGCCATCAGTGAAGGGAATTCACCCCTCCACTTT.

The chain employs TRBV27 and TRBJ1-3; weak D call: TRBD1 (6 bases). Germline V lookup: CDR1 MNHEY, CDR2 SMNVEV (reference sequence). V shed 5 bases and J shed 4 bases, with 12 bases lying between them. The length of the CDR3 is 14 residues. The CDR3 DNA follows: TGTGCCAGCAGTCCCCAGGGGTCAGGAAACACCATATATTTT. The encoded protein is CASSPQGSGNTIYF.

The genes are TRBV29-1 and TRBJ2-6; maybe TRBD2 (5 bases). Germline V gives CDR1 SQVTM, CDR2 ANQGSEA. Deletions cut 3 bases from V and 0 bases from J, with 9 bases between. The CDR3 is 15 amino acids. The CDR3 coding sequence is TGCAGCGTTGAGGGCGCGGGCTCTGGGGCCAACGTCCTGACTTTC. It translates to CSVEGAGSGANVLTF. Variable domain in full (rest from reference TRBV29-1 and TRBJ2-6): SAVISQKPSRDICQRGTSLTIQCQVDSQVTMMFWYRQQPGQSLTLIATANQGSEATYESGFVIDKFPISRPNLTFSTLTVSNMSPEDSSIYLCSVEGAGSGANVLTFGAGSRLTVL.

The chain carries TRBV27 and TRBJ2-1, with D perhaps assigned TRBD1 or TRBD2 (5 bases each). Trimming stripped 5 bases from V and 4 bases from J, with 12 bases between. This CDR3 region has 14 residues. The germline CDR1 and CDR2 sequences are MNHEY and SMNVEV (reference sequence). CDR3 DNA: TGTGCCAGCAGTCCTTCTTGGGGGTACAATGAGCAGTTCTTC. Protein sequence: CASSPSWGYNEQFF.

The chain links TRBV18 to TRBJ1-1, with D tentatively TRBD1 (5 bases). V was shortened by 4 bases and J by 3 bases, with 15 bases between the two germline ends. The CDR3 sequence is 15 residues long. Germline V gene data show CDR1 as KGHSH and CDR2 as LQKENI. In DNA, the CDR3 is TGTGCCAGCTCACGCCAGGGCGGGGGGGACACTGAAGCTTTCTTT. As protein: CASSRQGGGDTEAFF.

The chain is built from TRBV5-1 and TRBJ2-5; D may correspond to TRBD1 or TRBD2 (7 bases each). The CDR3 totals 14 residues. V lost 3 bases and J lost 5, with 14 bases in between. The germline gives CDR1 SGHRS, CDR2 YFSETQ. This CDR3 reads CASSWGGGEETQYF. CDR3 nucleotide sequence: TGCGCCAGCAGCTGGGGAGGGGGCGAGGAGACCCAGTACTTC.

The V call is TRBV15, the J call TRBJ2-7, with TRBD1 identical over 7 bases. This CDR3 has 17 amino acids. In germline, CDR1 is LNHNV, CDR2 YYDKDF (reference sequence). Trimming took 8 bases from V and 1 from J; bases not matched to a gene: 17. CDR3 nucleotide sequence: TGTGCCACCGGTACTACCGAGACAGGGCTTGATTCCTACGAGCAGTACTTC. Its protein is CATGTTETGLDSYEQYF.

This clone was recorded only once. This rearrangement joins TRBV5-1 to TRBJ2-1, with 9 positions matching TRBD2. Trimming removed 0 bases from V and 9 bases from J; junction bases left unmatched: 7. This CDR3 has 15 residues. The germline CDR1 and CDR2 sequences are SGHRS and YFSETQ. CDR3 residues: CASSLDGGRASEQFF. CDR3 DNA sequence: TGCGCCAGCAGCTTGGATGGCGGGAGGGCCTCTGAGCAGTTCTTC.

The V and J genes are TRBV13 and TRBJ2-4, with TRBD1 matching over 8 bases. The CDR3 loop spans 16 amino acids. The junction had 6 bases not matched to a gene; V was cut back by 5 bases and J by 0 bases. Germline V CDR1 and CDR2: PRHDT, FYEKMQ (reference sequence). The CDR3 sequence is CASSDRQGLAKNIQYF. Here the CDR3 DNA reads TGTGCCAGCAGCGACAGACAGGGGCTAGCCAAAAACATTCAGTACTTC.

This chain uses TRBV6-1 with TRBJ1-2; tentatively, D is TRBD1 (6 bases). The V gene's germline CDR1 is MNHNS and CDR2 SASEGT. The length of the CDR3 is 13 residues. Trimming shortened V by 6 bases and J by 14 bases, and 22 bases separated the two germline ends. The CDR3 loop reads CASSDPGGAPGTF. In DNA, the CDR3 is TGTGCCAGCAGCGACCCTGGGGGGGCCCCGGGAACCTTC.

This rearrangement joins TRBV6-6 to TRBJ1-1, with D unclear. This CDR3 comprises 13 residues. V shed 2 bases and J shed 3 bases, with 7 bases lying between them. Germline-derived CDR1 and CDR2 are MNHNY and SVGAGI (reference sequence). Here the CDR3 DNA reads TGTGCCAGCAGTTACCTGGTAGACACTGAAGCTTTCTTT. Translated: CASSYLVDTEAFF.

V is TRBV9 and J is TRBJ1-2, with TRBD1 as a possible D gene (5 bases). The germline V gene has CDR1 SGDLS and CDR2 YYNGEE. The V and J ends lost 3 bases and 4 bases respectively, with 19 bases between them. This CDR3 spans 16 amino acids. CDR3 region: CASSGLRGGLVYGYTF. The CDR3 nucleotides read TGTGCCAGCAGCGGACTCCGGGGGGGTTTAGTCTATGGCTACACCTTC.

The V and J genes are TRBV7-2 and TRBJ1-3; D is unresolved. The CDR3 consists of 16 residues. V lost 1 base, J lost 2 bases, and 12 bases lay in between. Germline V lookup: CDR1 SGHTA, CDR2 FQGNSA. CDR3 DNA: TGTGCCAGCAGCTTAGAGGCCGTGGCGGCTGGAAACACCATATATTTT. This translates into CASSLEAVAAGNTIYF.

The chain joins TRBV19 to TRBJ1-4; D gene ambiguous. The ends were cut back, 3 bases at V and 0 bases at J, with 8 bases in the middle. The CDR3 is made up of 15 amino acids. The V gene's germline CDR1 is LNHDA and CDR2 SQIVND (reference sequence). The CDR3 DNA follows: TGTGCCAGTAGTATCTCAGGCTCAACTAATGAAAAACTGTTTTTT. Amino acids: CASSISGSTNEKLFF.

The chain links TRBV19 to TRBJ2-5; maybe TRBD2 (6 bases). Germline assignment: CDR1 LNHDA and CDR2 SQIVND (reference sequence). V was pared by 4 bases and J by 2 bases, with 17 bases between. The CDR3 has 16 amino acids. CDR3 in amino acids: CASSTPDLANQETQYF. CDR3 coding DNA: TGTGCCAGTAGTACCCCCGATCTAGCGAATCAAGAGACCCAGTACTTC.

This chain links TRBV7-2 with TRBJ1-1; maybe TRBD1 (5 bases). Germline V gene lookup returns CDR1 SGHTA and CDR2 FQGNSA. The CDR3 totals 16 residues. Trimming removed 2 bases from V and 7 bases from J, with 20 bases in between. CDR3 bases: TGTGCCAGCAGCTTAAATGGAGTGCGTGGGGGGGGTGAAGCTTTCTTT. Translation gives CASSLNGVRGGGEAFF.

V gene TRBV30 combines with J gene TRBJ2-1; the D gene could be TRBD1 or TRBD2 (5 bases each). The germline V gene encodes CDR1 GTSNPN and CDR2 SVGIG (reference sequence). The CDR3 extends over 13 amino acids. CDR3 nucleotide sequence: TGTGGCGTTGGGGGACCATCTTGGAATGAGCAGTTCTTC. It is translated as CGVGGPSWNEQFF.

V gene TRBV5-1 combines with J gene TRBJ1-1; D is unresolved. The CDR3 is 11 residues long. Trimming took 6 bases from V and 1 from J, leaving 4 bases between them. Germline CDR1 and CDR2: SGHRS and YFSETQ. CDR3 DNA: TGCGCCAGCAAAGAGAACACTGAAGCTTTCTTT. Residues: CASKENTEAFF.

The rearrangement links TRBV29-1 to TRBJ2-3; D perhaps matches TRBD1 (6 bases). Looked up from germline, CDR1 is SQVTM and CDR2 is ANQGSEA. Trimming took off 6 bases at V and 6 bases at J, with 13 bases between the two ends. CDR3 length: 12 residues. The CDR3 DNA reads as TGCAGCGTCATGTCAGGGGTGGATACGCAGTATTTT. Amino acid sequence: CSVMSGVDTQYF.

This clone was recorded only once. This chain connects TRBV7-9 to TRBJ2-7; D not certain. In germline, CDR1 is SEHNR, CDR2 FQNEAQ (reference sequence). The CDR3 sequence is 14 residues long. Trimming removed 5 bases at V and 2 bases at J, with 13 bases between. The chain's CDR3 is CASSPEVKPYEQYF. CDR3 nucleotide sequence: TGTGCCAGCAGCCCAGAGGTAAAGCCCTACGAGCAGTACTTC.

DNA of the CDR3: TGCGCCAGCAGCTTGGCTGGGAGGTCAGGGTACGAGCAGTACTTC. Protein product: CASSLAGRSGYEQYF. The chain couples TRBV5-1 to TRBJ2-7, with D maybe TRBD2 (6 bases). The CDR3 sequence is 15 residues long. Germline-derived CDR1 and CDR2 are SGHRS and YFSETQ. V lost 0 bases and J 4 bases, leaving 14 bases between the germline ends.

The chain employs TRBV27 and TRBJ1-2; 8 positions match TRBD1. From germline, CDR1 is MNHEY and CDR2 SMNVEV (reference sequence). J was trimmed by 7 bases and V by 0 bases; bases with no gene match: 4. This CDR3 comprises 14 residues. In nucleotides, the CDR3 is TGTGCCAGCAGTTTATCGGTGACAGGGGTTGGCTACACCTTC. It is translated as CASSLSVTGVGYTF.

The chain uses TRBV5-1 and TRBJ2-7, with 8 bases aligning to TRBD1. J was trimmed by 3 bases and V by 5 bases; bases with no gene match: 7. The CDR3 has 14 residues. Germline V gene lookup returns CDR1 SGHRS and CDR2 YFSETQ. CDR3 sequence (DNA): TGCGCCAGCAGTGTTGGAACAGGGGGCTACGAGCAGTACTTC. It encodes CASSVGTGGYEQYF.

The chain links TRBV30 to TRBJ1-4; D is unclear. Per germline, CDR1 GTSNPN and CDR2 SVGIG (reference sequence). This CDR3 spans 13 amino acids. This CDR3 reads CATSNAFNEKLFF. For the CDR3, the DNA is TGTGCGACAAGCAACGCCTTTAATGAAAAACTGTTTTTT.

This chain uses TRBV11-2 with TRBJ1-5; D not resolved. V was clipped by 1 base and J by 5 bases, with 3 bases between them. The CDR3 extends over 12 amino acids. Germline V gene data show CDR1 as SGHAT and CDR2 as FQNNGV. The CDR3 is CASSLAHQPQHF. CDR3 DNA: TGTGCCAGCAGCTTAGCCCATCAGCCCCAGCATTTT.

The CDR3 loop is CASSSDIYYYNEQFF. The CDR3 DNA reads as TGCGCCAGCAGCTCCGACATATACTACTACAATGAGCAGTTCTTC. This chain links TRBV5-1 with TRBJ2-1; D is unclear. CDR3 size: 15 residues. Germline assignment: CDR1 SGHRS and CDR2 YFSETQ. V was shortened by 3 bases and J by 3 bases, with 13 bases between the two germline ends.